This T cell receptor (beta chain) was identified in a study of early T cells in non-severe SARS-CoV-2 infection. Findings and caveats of the study: Missing private and CD4 specificities, VDJdb matching favored anti-spike CD8 responses.

CDR1 LGHNT and CDR2 FRNRAP come from the germline V gene. V shed 4 bases and J shed 0 bases, with 19 bases lying between them. The CDR3 is 18 residues long. For this clonotype: Its specificity is not known.

Unique molecular identifier tags were affixed to discrete cDNA molecules. Each CDR3 protein gets one entry after TCRdb re-called the 5' RACE reads with MiXCR. Of roughly 86,000 distinct CDR3 sequences in the sample, about 14% were seen once. The clonotype comes from an adult who was a healthcare worker with PCR-confirmed SARS-CoV-2 infection or an uninfected control (not recorded which). J is TRBJ1-5 and V is TRBV12-5; a possible D gene is TRBD1 (5 bases). The material sequenced was whole blood. CDR3 amino acids: CASGSVDRGAYSNQPQHF. The CDR3 region has the DNA TGTGCTAGTGGTTCCGTAGACAGAGGGGCGTATAGCAATCAGCCCCAGCATTTT.